This T cell receptor beta chain was sequenced during a study of vaccination and CD4 T cells after COVID-19. About this clonotype itself: Its antigen remains unidentified.

The Oncomine TCR Beta short-read assay was applied to DNA of cultured CD4+ T cells. DNA came from CD4+ T cells after culture. MiXCR, run by TCRdb on the PCR reads, gives a single entry per CDR3 protein. Here the sample spans some 25,000 distinct CDR3 sequences, about 67% being singletons. Study observations and caveats: Spike mono-reactivity was the property of 304 of 307 vaccine-specific clones in convalescent patients. Among convalescent patients, a median about 86% of reactive clones emerged only after vaccination.

Treatment defined: roughly nine-day PBMC culture with coronavirus spike peptide pools or control peptides (ViraFEST assay). The CDR3 loop spans 15 amino acids. The junction had 4 bases not matched to a gene; V was cut back by 3 bases and J by 2 bases. Germline V lookup: CDR1 SEHNR, CDR2 FQNEAQ (reference sequence). The genes are TRBV7-9 and TRBJ1-3, with 7 bases that match TRBD1. The specimen comprised CD4+ T cells from blood, cultured in vitro, sampled after SARS-CoV-2 vaccination. This receptor was identified in a human donor who received a COVID-19 vaccine. CDR3 residues: CASSLDRHAGNTIYF. The DNA of the CDR3 is TGTGCCAGCAGCTTGGACAGGCATGCTGGAAACACCATATATTTT.